This entry features one T cell receptor beta chain sequence. The CDR3 extends over 17 amino acids. Germline V gene data show CDR1 as SGHTA and CDR2 as FQGNSA. V shed 6 bases, J shed 5 bases, and the junction held 17 bases outside the gene matches. Here immunoSEQ multiplex PCR was the method, and the copy in TCRdb shows in-frame clones only, minus some. The sample includes some 110,000 clones, roughly 89% of them seen just once. This entry is derived from a study of T cell responses to AZD1222 COVID-19 vaccine. The clonotype originates from an adult who received the AZD1222 COVID-19 vaccine. This sample comprised peripheral blood, obtained 28 days after the second AZD1222 dose. This chain links TRBV7-2 with TRBJ2-5; TRBD2 aligns across 8 bases. The CDR3 DNA reads TGTGCCAGCAGGGCGGCCGGGACTAGTCCCCTTTGGGAGACCCAGTACTTC. Its protein product is CASRAAGTSPLWETQYF.